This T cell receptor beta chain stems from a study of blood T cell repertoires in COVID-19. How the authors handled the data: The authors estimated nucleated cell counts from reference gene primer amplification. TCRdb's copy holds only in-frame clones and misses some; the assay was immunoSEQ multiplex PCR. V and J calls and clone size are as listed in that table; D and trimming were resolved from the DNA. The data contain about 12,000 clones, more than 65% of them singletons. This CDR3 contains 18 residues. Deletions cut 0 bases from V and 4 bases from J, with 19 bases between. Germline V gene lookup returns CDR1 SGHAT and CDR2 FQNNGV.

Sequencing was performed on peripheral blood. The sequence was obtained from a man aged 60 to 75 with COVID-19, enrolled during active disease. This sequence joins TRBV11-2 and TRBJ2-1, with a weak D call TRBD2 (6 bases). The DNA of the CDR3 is TGTGCCAGCAGCTTAGATGGGGCGTGGGGCGGGACTTACAATGAGCAGTTCTTC. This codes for CASSLDGAWGGTYNEQFF.